This TCR beta chain was found in a study of tumor-infiltrating lymphocytes in primary liver carcinoma. Study information: By surgical resection, the patients were treated for their primary liver carcinoma. Patients were both men and women, whose ages ran from 30 to 69 years. The study, taken as a whole, reports: Tumor-adjacent and tumor-blood pairs shared less of their repertoires than tumor region pairs shared.

Reverse transcription of approximately 520 ng total RNA with a constant-region primer produced TCR beta cDNA. Three nested multiplex PCR rounds, a slightly modified ARM-PCR method, built the TCR beta libraries. The opening two PCR rounds, 10 cycles each, paired TRBV1-TRBV30 forward primers with a C-beta reverse primer. TCRdb fed the multiplex PCR reads into MiXCR, producing one record per CDR3 protein. The sample lists approximately 320,000 distinct CDR3 sequences; roughly three fifths were seen once. This clonotype was seen only a few times. The antigen remains unidentified. With 5 bases removed from V and 9 bases from J, the gap between germline ends came to 14 bases. CDR3 length equals 13 residues. Unsorted whole blood yielded the blood RNA, and germline DNA was also extracted. A sample of four milliliters of peripheral blood was taken before surgery.

This sequence originates from a woman aged 25 to 45 with primary liver carcinoma and hepatitis B virus infection. This rearrangement joins TRBV12-3 or TRBV12-4 to TRBJ1-5; maybe TRBD1 (5 bases). The specimen was peripheral blood. CDR3 loop: CASSQGVTLPQHF. The CDR3 nucleotides are TGTGCCAGCAGTCAGGGTGTGACTCTGCCCCAGCATTTT.